These 21 T cell receptor beta chains were sequenced from one sample in a study of T cells in women clearing cervical HPV infection. Method: immunoSEQ multiplex PCR; TCRdb's copy keeps in-frame clones and lacks some. The sample spans roughly 38,000 clones; the ten largest clones claim 6.4%. The sequencing sample was made of blood buffy coat. The receptor set was obtained from a woman aged 18 to 75 with a cervical HPV16 infection that either progressed to CIN3+ or cleared (not recorded which).

Note on this clone: The read falls 3 residues short of the CDR3 end, and the missing part is taken from the germline J gene. The rearrangement uses TRBV2 and TRBJ1-5; no clear D. V dropped 4 bases and J dropped 2 bases, with 9 bases sitting between them. This CDR3 is 14 amino acids long. Germline V lookup: CDR1 SNHLY, CDR2 FYNNEI. CDR3 bases read: TGTGCCAGCAGTGGTCAAGGTGGCAATCAGCCC. Its translation: CASSGQGGNQP. The whole CDR3 reads CASSGQGGNQPQHF.

About this clone itself: The CDR3 end lies 3 residues beyond the end of the read and is filled in from the germline J gene. The chain joins TRBV19 to TRBJ1-2; 9 bases match TRBD1. The CDR3 runs to 14 residues. Germline CDR1 LNHDA, CDR2 SQIVND (reference sequence). The DNA read from the CDR3 is TGTGCCAGTAGTATTGACAGGGGGAGTTACGAC. This codes for CASSIDRGSYD. The whole CDR3 reads CASSIDRGSYDYTF.

CDR3 loop: CASSRTSGYTDTQYF. The CDR3 bases that were read are TGTGCCAGCAGCCGGACTAGTGGTTACACAGATACG. The chain links TRBV7-9 to TRBJ2-3, with 7 positions matching TRBD2. The CDR3 end is not reached by the read, which stops 3 residues before it; the germline J gene fills it in. Germline loops: CDR1 SEHNR, CDR2 FQNEAQ (reference sequence). This CDR3 is 15 amino acids long. The V segment lost 5 bases and the J segment 2 bases; nucleotides outside the gene matches: 7.

Notes on this clone: The CDR3 end falls 3 residues outside the read, so it is completed with the germline J gene. The chain carries TRBV18 and TRBJ2-1, with 13 bases aligning to TRBD2. After removal of 3 bases from V and 7 bases from J, the junction contained 3 bases not matched to a gene. This CDR3 contains 15 residues. Germline CDR1 reads KGHSH; CDR2 reads LQKENI. This chain's CDR3 is CASSPGLAGTNEQFF. Incomplete CDR3 DNA: TGTGCCAGCTCACCGGGACTAGCGGGGACGAATGAG.

Details on this clone: The germline gene is not matched at one end of the junction; a read error may be the cause. The CDR3 extends 3 residues past the end of the read, so its final part is completed from the germline J gene. The chain joins TRBV4-2 to TRBJ2-7; 7 bases line up with TRBD1. Looked up from germline, CDR1 is LGHNA and CDR2 is YNFKEQ. This CDR3 has 16 residues. Incomplete CDR3 DNA: TGCGCCAGCAGCCAAGAGTTCTCGGGACAGACTTACGAG. Translating gives CASSQEFSGQTYE. The full CDR3 protein reads CASSQEFSGQTYEQYF.

This clone is classed as medium-sized by frequency. Sequencing ends 3 residues short of the CDR3 end; the germline J gene provides the rest. This chain joins TRBV19 and TRBJ1-2; D is unresolved. CDR3 size: 10 residues. Germline assignment: CDR1 LNHDA and CDR2 SQIVND (reference sequence). The DNA read from the CDR3 is TGTGCCAGTTTTCAATCCGGC. This gives the protein CASFQSG. The whole CDR3 protein reads CASFQSGYTF.

Remarks on this clone: The CDR3 is cut off 3 residues early in the read; its end comes from the germline J gene. The V gene is TRBV19, the J gene TRBJ2-5, with 14 bases identical to TRBD2. The V gene's germline CDR1 is LNHDA and CDR2 SQIVND (reference sequence). The CDR3 extends over 17 amino acids. The CDR3 sequence is CASSFRTSGGPRDTQYF. The CDR3 bases that were read are TGTGCCAGTAGTTTTAGGACTAGCGGGGGGCCACGAGATACC. Together with reference TRBV19 and TRBJ2-5, the CDR3 gives the full variable domain: DGGITQSPKYLFRKEGQNVTLSCEQNLNHDAMYWYRQDPGQGLRLIYYSQIVNDFQKGDIAEGYSVSREKKESFPLTVTSAQKNPTAFYLCASSFRTSGGPRDTQYFGPGTRLLVL.

As regards this clone: Germline is not matched at one junction end, which may reflect a read error. Other nucleotide sequences from this sample produce the same CDR3. The CDR3 bases that were read are TGTGCCAGCTCCCCTACAGGGGACGGAAACACG. It specifies CASSPTGDGNT. The entire CDR3 is CASSPTGDGNTIYF. The chain links TRBV18 to TRBJ1-3; TRBD1 aligns across 7 bases. The read terminates 3 residues ahead of where the CDR3 ends, so the germline J gene completes it. This CDR3 has 14 residues. Germline CDR1 and CDR2: KGHSH and LQKENI.

A remark on this clone: The read terminates 3 residues before the CDR3 end, so the remaining end is supplied by the germline J gene. J is TRBJ2-2 and V is TRBV19, with 11 bases that match TRBD1. The CDR3 is 16 amino acids. Germline V gene data show CDR1 as LNHDA and CDR2 as SQIVND (reference sequence). Trimming at V came to 6 bases and at J to 7 bases, leaving 10 bases not matched to a gene. The CDR3 DNA, read in part, is TGTGCCAGTAGCCTTACGGACAGGGGGCGCAACGGGGAG. Its protein product is CASSLTDRGRNGE. The CDR3 as a whole reads CASSLTDRGRNGELFF.

Concerning this clone: The junction shows a germline mismatch at one end, possibly a read error. The CDR3 end falls 3 residues outside the read, so it is completed with the germline J gene. Other DNA sequences in the same sample also yield this CDR3. The gene calls are TRBV19 and TRBJ1-3; 7 bases map to TRBD1. This CDR3 is 18 amino acids long. Germline assignment: CDR1 LNHDA and CDR2 SQIVND (reference sequence). The sequenced part of the CDR3 DNA is TGTGCCAGTAGTCCCGGGACAGAAACTTTCAGCTCTGGAAACACT. Encoded protein: CASSPGTETFSSGNT. From start to end, the CDR3 is CASSPGTETFSSGNTIYF.

Of note for this clone: The read halts 3 residues ahead of the CDR3 end, with the missing end drawn from the germline J gene. This chain joins TRBV7-9 and TRBJ2-5, with no clear D. Germline V gene lookup returns CDR1 SEHNR and CDR2 FQNEAQ (reference sequence). CDR3 size: 14 residues. Between the trimmed V and J ends, which lost 5 bases and 1 base, there was a span of 11 bases. The CDR3 bases that were read are TGTGCCAGCAGCCCTGACGGGTCCCAAGAGACC. It translates to CASSPDGSQET. The CDR3 in its entirety is CASSPDGSQETQYF. Variable domain in full (rest from reference TRBV7-9 and TRBJ2-5): DTGVSQNPRHKITKRGQNVTFRCDPISEHNRLYWYRQTLGQGPEFLTYFQNEAQLEKSRLLSDRFSAERPKGSFSTLEIQRTEQGDSAMYLCASSPDGSQETQYFGPGTRLLVL.

Worth noting for this clone: The read terminates 3 residues before the CDR3 end, so the remaining end is supplied by the germline J gene. The genes are TRBV2 and TRBJ2-7; D is possibly TRBD2 (5 bases). There are 11 residues in the CDR3. The V gene's germline CDR1 is SNHLY and CDR2 FYNNEI. V gave up 6 bases and J gave up 6 bases, with 9 bases separating them. CDR3 DNA, as far as it was read: TGTGCCAGCAGCAGCCGGGGCGAG. Translating gives CASSSRGE. The whole CDR3 reads CASSSRGEQYF.

About this clone itself: The sequenced fragment ends 3 residues before the CDR3 boundary, so the rest is inferred from the germline J gene. The rearrangement uses TRBV7-2 and TRBJ2-5, with TRBD1 as a possible D gene (5 bases). Per the germline V gene, CDR1 is SGHTA and CDR2 is FQGNSA. This CDR3 is built from 13 residues. V lost 3 bases and J lost 3, with 8 bases in between. The CDR3 here is CASSFSREETQYF. The part of the CDR3 DNA that was read is TGTGCCAGCAGCTTCTCCAGGGAAGAGACC.

About this clone: Read sequence stops 3 residues before the CDR3 end, and the germline J gene provides the missing end. The V call is TRBV7-3, the J call TRBJ2-5; maybe TRBD1 (6 bases). Trimming stripped 5 bases from V and 1 base from J, with 14 bases between. This CDR3 has 15 residues. The V gene's germline CDR1 is SGHTA and CDR2 FQGTGA. The part of the CDR3 DNA that was read is TGTGCCAGCAGCCCCTCCGGGACACTCCAAGAGACC. This codes for CASSPSGTLQET. The entire CDR3 sequence reads CASSPSGTLQETQYF.

On this clone itself: The read gets to within 3 residues of the CDR3 end, and the germline J gene fills in the rest. The J gene is TRBJ1-4, the V gene TRBV2, with TRBD1 matching over 7 bases. Trimming took 7 bases from V and 7 from J; bases not matched to a gene: 12. Germline V CDR1 and CDR2: SNHLY, FYNNEI. The CDR3 has 15 residues. CDR3 sequence reads: CASTQGGLTAEKLFF. The covered CDR3 bases are TGTGCCAGCACCCAAGGGGGCCTAACGGCTGAAAAA.

Comments on this clone: Sequencing ends 3 residues short of the CDR3 end; the germline J gene provides the rest. This chain connects TRBV7-9 to TRBJ1-4, with D perhaps matching TRBD1 (5 bases). Germline V gene data show CDR1 as SEHNR and CDR2 as FQNEAQ (reference sequence). The CDR3 extends over 15 amino acids. The CDR3 reads CASRWTGTGANVLFF. The part of the CDR3 DNA that was read is TGTGCCAGCAGGTGGACCGGGACTGGGGCCAACGTA.

Concerning this clone itself: Coverage ceases 3 residues before the CDR3 finishes, and the germline J gene fills in the end. The gene calls are TRBV5-1 and TRBJ1-2; no clear D gene. This CDR3 has 16 residues. Trimming removed 0 bases at V and 0 bases at J, with 12 bases between. Germline-derived CDR1 and CDR2 are SGHRS and YFSETQ. The CDR3 region is CASSLAETEANYGYTF. The DNA read from the CDR3 is TGCGCCAGCAGCTTGGCCGAGACTGAAGCTAACTATGGC.

Worth noting for this clone: The CDR3 end lies 3 residues beyond the end of the read and is filled in from the germline J gene. The rearrangement links TRBV5-6 to TRBJ2-7; 9 nucleotides agree with TRBD1. Germline V gene data show CDR1 as SGHDT and CDR2 as YYEEEE. Losses at the gene ends were 4 bases for V and 4 bases for J; bases not matched to a gene: 6. This CDR3 spans 14 amino acids. The CDR3 loop is CASSPWDREYEQYF. CDR3 bases read: TGTGCCAGCAGCCCCTGGGACAGGGAATACGAG.

Concerning this clone: The DNA ends 3 residues before the CDR3 does, and the rest of the CDR3 is filled in from the germline J gene. V gene TRBV20-1 combines with J gene TRBJ2-7; 9 bases match TRBD1. The CDR3 is made up of 13 amino acids. The germline V gene has CDR1 DFQATT and CDR2 SNEGSKA (reference sequence). J lost 2 bases, V lost 6 bases, and 5 bases had no gene match. This CDR3 is CSASTGGPYEQYF. The sequenced part of the CDR3 DNA is TGCAGTGCCAGTACAGGGGGCCCCTACGAG.

Note on this clone: The read terminates 3 residues before the CDR3 end, so the remaining end is supplied by the germline J gene. The J gene is TRBJ1-2, the V gene TRBV7-6, with D possibly TRBD1 on 6 matching bases. There are 15 residues in the CDR3. Germline V CDR1 and CDR2: SGHVS, FNYEAQ. Incomplete CDR3 DNA: TGTGCCAGCAGCTTAGGAGGACAGAACTCTTACGAC. Translation gives CASSLGGQNSYD. The entire CDR3 protein reads CASSLGGQNSYDYTF. The full variable domain, with the rest looked up from reference TRBV7-6 and TRBJ1-2, is GAGVSQSPRYKVTKRGQDVALRCDPISGHVSLYWYRQALGQGPEFLTYFNYEAQQDKSGLPNDRFSAERPEGSISTLTIQRTEQRDSAMYRCASSLGGQNSYDYTFGSGTRLTVV.

Concerning this clone itself: Sequencing ends 3 residues short of the CDR3 end; the germline J gene provides the rest. This chain connects TRBV5-1 to TRBJ2-7; possibly TRBD1 for D (6 bases). The CDR3 totals 14 residues. V was cut by 0 bases and J by 0 bases, with 7 bases left in between. In germline, CDR1 is SGHRS, CDR2 YFSETQ. The CDR3 DNA, read in part, is TGCGCCAGCAGCTTGGGACAGGACTCCTACGAG. Translating it yields CASSLGQDSYE. The entire CDR3 reads CASSLGQDSYEQYF.